The clone carrying this T cell receptor beta chain was recorded a few times. Its antigen is as yet unknown. Every patient had bone marrow sampled while the disease was active. The library was built from around 0.4 ug RNA with molecular barcoded adaptors for alpha/delta and beta/gamma chains. Using its own MiXCR run on the reads, TCRdb lists one record per CDR3 protein. This sample has approximately 23,000 distinct CDR3 sequences, with more than 20% found just once. This sample is part of a study of read filtering for tumor transcriptome and immune sequencing. Study-wide context: Mean patient age was approximately 66 years, range roughly 40 to 85; 17 male, around 15 female. General study results and limits: Even smaller IR-seq throughput identified most shared clonotypes. This fraction held mixed bone marrow immune cells after CD138-negative sorting.

CDR1 is GTSNPN and CDR2 is SVGIG in the germline V gene (reference sequence). This CDR3 has 16 amino acids. V shed 0 bases and J 6 bases; nucleotides not matched to a gene: 4. The sequence was obtained from a donor aged 40 or over with multiple myeloma. Sequencing was carried out using a population of CD138-negative cells sorted from bone marrow. The V call is TRBV30, the J call TRBJ2-3; 15 bases are shared with TRBD2. CDR3 in amino acids: CAWSVGLAGGPDTQYF. CDR3 DNA sequence: TGTGCCTGGAGTGTAGGACTAGCGGGAGGGCCGGATACGCAGTATTTT. Full variable domain (missing parts from reference TRBV30 and TRBJ2-3): SQTIHQWPATLVQPVGSPLSLECTVEGTSNPNLYWYRQAAGRGLQLLFYSVGIGQISSEVPQNLSASRPQDRQFILSSKKLLLSDSGFYLCAWSVGLAGGPDTQYFGPGTRLTVL.